This is a list of T cell receptor beta chains from one sample in a study of OX40 agonist ivuxolimab in advanced cancers. Measured with immunoSEQ multiplex PCR; TCRdb has only the in-frame clones, and not every one. The sample has about 82,000 clones; 91% are singletons. The input for sequencing was CD4+ or CD8+ T cells sorted from blood, taken in a trial of the OX40 agonist ivuxolimab. All receptors come from an adult with an advanced solid tumor such as melanoma, head and neck, liver or kidney cancer. Both conserved end residues are part of each CDR3. Each record gives: J gene, clone size, D gene, V gene, CDR3 DNA, CDR3 protein. D genes are given only for firm matches. Some rows have no size entry. The others give once, few or many, or a class for an expanded clone.

J gene: TRBJ2-1; clone size: NA; D gene: TRBD2; V gene: TRBV11-2; CDR3 DNA: TGTGCCAGCAGACCCACTAGCGGGAAGGGGCGGGGATACAATGAGCAGTTCTTC; CDR3 protein: CASRPTSGKGRGYNEQFF
J gene: TRBJ2-3; clone size: NA; D gene: NA; V gene: TRBV7-8; CDR3 DNA: TGTGCCAGCAGTTACAAAATTTGGGCTAATTCATTAACAGATACGCAGTATTTT; CDR3 protein: CASSYKIWANSLTDTQYF
J gene: TRBJ1-6; clone size: NA; D gene: NA; V gene: TRBV27; CDR3 DNA: TGTGCCAGCAGTCTATCAGGCTTTTCGGATTCACCCCTCCACTTT; CDR3 protein: CASSLSGFSDSPLHF
J gene: TRBJ2-3; clone size: NA; D gene: NA; V gene: TRBV19; CDR3 DNA: TGTGCCAGTAGATGGCTATCTTCGGATACGCAGTATTTT; CDR3 protein: CASRWLSSDTQYF
J gene: TRBJ2-3; clone size: NA; D gene: TRBD2; V gene: TRBV18; CDR3 DNA: TGTGCCAGCTCACCACCGCTAGCGGGAGGGCTGGATACGCAGTATTTT; CDR3 protein: CASSPPLAGGLDTQYF
J gene: TRBJ2-1; clone size: NA; D gene: NA; V gene: TRBV5-4; CDR3 DNA: TGTGCCAGCAGCTCGGGGGCTGGGCTCCCCAACAATGAGCAGTTCTTC; CDR3 protein: CASSSGAGLPNNEQFF
J gene: TRBJ2-7; clone size: NA; D gene: NA; V gene: TRBV11-2; CDR3 DNA: TGTGCCAGCAGCCCGGGACTGAACTCCTACGAGCAGTACTTC; CDR3 protein: CASSPGLNSYEQYF
J gene: TRBJ1-5; clone size: NA; D gene: TRBD1; V gene: TRBV28; CDR3 DNA: TGTGCCAGCAGTCCCCGGGACAGGGTCGGTCAGCCCCAGCATTTT; CDR3 protein: CASSPRDRVGQPQHF
J gene: TRBJ2-7; clone size: few; D gene: NA; V gene: TRBV19; CDR3 DNA: TGTGCCAGTAGTCCGGGCCGCTACGAGCAGTACTTC; CDR3 protein: CASSPGRYEQYF
J gene: TRBJ2-1; clone size: NA; D gene: NA; V gene: TRBV5-6; CDR3 DNA: TGTGCCAGCAGCTTAACCGGGAGAGAGCAGTTCTTC; CDR3 protein: CASSLTGREQFF
J gene: TRBJ2-3; clone size: NA; D gene: TRBD2; V gene: TRBV28; CDR3 DNA: TGTGCCAGCAGTTTGTACATAGCGGGGAGGTGGGGTCCCCCTTCTAGCACAGATACGCAGTATTTT; CDR3 protein: CASSLYIAGRWGPPSSTDTQYF
J gene: TRBJ1-5; clone size: NA; D gene: NA; V gene: TRBV7-2; CDR3 DNA: TGTGCCAGCAGCTTAGGGCCCAGCAATCAGCCCCAGCATTTT; CDR3 protein: CASSLGPSNQPQHF
J gene: TRBJ1-5; clone size: few; D gene: NA; V gene: TRBV28; CDR3 DNA: TGTGCCAGCAGTCCGGCAGGGGGCAATCAGCCCCAGCATTTT; CDR3 protein: CASSPAGGNQPQHF
J gene: TRBJ1-5; clone size: NA; D gene: NA; V gene: TRBV4-3; CDR3 DNA: TGCGCCAGCAGCCCAGACGCGAGTGGTCAGCCCCAGCATTTT; CDR3 protein: CASSPDASGQPQHF
J gene: TRBJ1-3; clone size: NA; D gene: NA; V gene: TRBV5-5; CDR3 DNA: TGTGCCAGCAGCTTGGACGTAATGTTCGTAGGAAACACCATATATTTT; CDR3 protein: CASSLDVMFVGNTIYF
J gene: TRBJ1-1; clone size: NA; D gene: NA; V gene: TRBV19; CDR3 DNA: TGTGCCAGTAGCTGGGGCGCAAAGGGTGAAGCTTTCTTT; CDR3 protein: CASSWGAKGEAFF
J gene: TRBJ2-5; clone size: NA; D gene: TRBD2; V gene: TRBV19; CDR3 DNA: TGTGCCAGTAGTCCGGGGACTAGCGGATTTCAAGAGACCCAGTACTTC; CDR3 protein: CASSPGTSGFQETQYF
J gene: TRBJ1-4; clone size: NA; D gene: NA; V gene: TRBV10-2; CDR3 DNA: TGCGCCAGCAGTGAGGCAAATGAAAAACTGTTTTTT; CDR3 protein: CASSEANEKLFF
J gene: TRBJ1-2; clone size: NA; D gene: TRBD1; V gene: TRBV28; CDR3 DNA: TGTGCCAGCAGTTTCGGGACAGCGTTTAATTATTATGGCTACACCTTC; CDR3 protein: CASSFGTAFNYYGYTF
J gene: TRBJ1-5; clone size: NA; D gene: NA; V gene: TRBV7-8; CDR3 DNA: TGTGCCAGCAGCTTAATGGGGCCTAGCAATCAGCCCCAGCATTTT; CDR3 protein: CASSLMGPSNQPQHF
J gene: TRBJ2-3; clone size: NA; D gene: NA; V gene: TRBV11-2; CDR3 DNA: TGTGCCAGCACCCACGGATGGACAGATACGCAGTATTTT; CDR3 protein: CASTHGWTDTQYF
J gene: TRBJ2-1; clone size: NA; D gene: TRBD2; V gene: TRBV5-1; CDR3 DNA: TGCGCCACCTCGGGCGGGAGGGCCGGCGATGAGCAGTTCTTC; CDR3 protein: CATSGGRAGDEQFF
J gene: TRBJ2-1; clone size: NA; D gene: NA; V gene: TRBV29-1; CDR3 DNA: TGCAGCGTTGCCCGTTCCTACAATGAGCAGTTCTTC; CDR3 protein: CSVARSYNEQFF
J gene: TRBJ1-1; clone size: NA; D gene: TRBD1; V gene: TRBV12-5; CDR3 DNA: TGTGCTAGTGGTTTGCTCGCGACAGGGGAAACTGAAGCTTTCTTT; CDR3 protein: CASGLLATGETEAFF
J gene: TRBJ2-3; clone size: NA; D gene: NA; V gene: TRBV7-2; CDR3 DNA: TGTGCCAGCAGCGGGGACTCCTCTAGCACAGATACGCAGTATTTT; CDR3 protein: CASSGDSSSTDTQYF
J gene: TRBJ1-3; clone size: NA; D gene: NA; V gene: TRBV21-1; CDR3 DNA: TGTGCCAGCAGCAAAGAGCCTTGTCGGACATCTGGAAACACCATATATTTT; CDR3 protein: CASSKEPCRTSGNTIYF
J gene: TRBJ1-5; clone size: NA; D gene: NA; V gene: TRBV30; CDR3 DNA: TGTGCCTGGTCCCCTGGGACGGCCAATCAGCCCCAGCATTTT; CDR3 protein: CAWSPGTANQPQHF
J gene: TRBJ2-7; clone size: NA; D gene: TRBD1; V gene: TRBV4-2; CDR3 DNA: TGTGCCAGCAGCCAAGAGAGGGACAGGAGCTCCTACGAGCAGTACTTC; CDR3 protein: CASSQERDRSSYEQYF
J gene: TRBJ1-1; clone size: NA; D gene: NA; V gene: TRBV28; CDR3 DNA: TGTGCCAGCAGTTCGAATCCCAGGTTGGAAGCTTTCTTT; CDR3 protein: CASSSNPRLEAFF
J gene: TRBJ2-3; clone size: NA; D gene: NA; V gene: TRBV18; CDR3 DNA: TGTGCCAGCTCACCACCAGGGCGGGATACGCAGTATTTT; CDR3 protein: CASSPPGRDTQYF
J gene: TRBJ1-1; clone size: few; D gene: NA; V gene: TRBV28; CDR3 DNA: TGTGCCAGCGGACCCACTGAAGCTTTCTTT; CDR3 protein: CASGPTEAFF
J gene: TRBJ1-2; clone size: NA; D gene: NA; V gene: TRBV4-1; CDR3 DNA: TGCGCCAGCAGCCAAGAGGGGGGCTTCGACTATGGCTACACCTTC; CDR3 protein: CASSQEGGFDYGYTF
J gene: TRBJ1-5; clone size: once; D gene: NA; V gene: TRBV10-3; CDR3 DNA: TGTGCCATCCAGCGCGATAGCAATCAGCCCCAGCATTTT; CDR3 protein: CAIQRDSNQPQHF
J gene: TRBJ2-7; clone size: NA; D gene: NA; V gene: TRBV20-1; CDR3 DNA: TGCAGTGCTAGAAGGGAGTACGAGCAGTACTTC; CDR3 protein: CSARREYEQYF
J gene: TRBJ1-2; clone size: NA; D gene: NA; V gene: TRBV19; CDR3 DNA: TGTGCCAGTAGTATAGCCCCCGTTGGAGGCTACACCTTC; CDR3 protein: CASSIAPVGGYTF
J gene: TRBJ2-3; clone size: NA; D gene: TRBD2; V gene: TRBV5-1; CDR3 DNA: TGCGCCAGCAAGCCTGAAGGCGGGACTAGGTGGTATTTT; CDR3 protein: CASKPEGGTRWYF
J gene: TRBJ2-6; clone size: NA; D gene: TRBD1; V gene: TRBV28; CDR3 DNA: TGTGCCAGCAGCCAGGCGGGACAGGGCTATCCCTCTGGGGCCAACGTCCTGACTTTC; CDR3 protein: CASSQAGQGYPSGANVLTF
J gene: TRBJ2-5; clone size: NA; D gene: NA; V gene: TRBV18; CDR3 DNA: TGTGCCAGCTCACCACCTCCCAGCGGAGAGACCCAGTACTTC; CDR3 protein: CASSPPPSGETQYF
J gene: TRBJ1-5; clone size: NA; D gene: NA; V gene: TRBV7-8; CDR3 DNA: TGTGCCAGCAGCTTAGATCGGAAGGAACCCCAGCATTTT; CDR3 protein: CASSLDRKEPQHF
J gene: TRBJ2-4; clone size: NA; D gene: NA; V gene: TRBV19; CDR3 DNA: TGTGCCAGTACAGCCCCTAGCGCCAAAAACATTCAGTACTTC; CDR3 protein: CASTAPSAKNIQYF
J gene: TRBJ1-2; clone size: NA; D gene: NA; V gene: TRBV7-8; CDR3 DNA: TGTGCCAGCAGCACCCGACCCTTCGACTATGGCTACACCTTC; CDR3 protein: CASSTRPFDYGYTF
J gene: TRBJ2-3; clone size: NA; D gene: NA; V gene: TRBV4-3; CDR3 DNA: TGCGCCAGCAGCCATACCGGGGGTGACACAGATACGCAGTATTTT; CDR3 protein: CASSHTGGDTDTQYF
J gene: TRBJ2-5; clone size: NA; D gene: TRBD2; V gene: TRBV5-4; CDR3 DNA: TGTGCCAGCAGCCGCCGAACTAGCGGGTACCAAGAGACCCAGTACTTC; CDR3 protein: CASSRRTSGYQETQYF
J gene: TRBJ2-1; clone size: NA; D gene: NA; V gene: TRBV7-2; CDR3 DNA: TGTGCCAGCAGCTTATCTCAAGGAGGTCTGACGTGGAGTGAGCAGTTCTTC; CDR3 protein: CASSLSQGGLTWSEQFF
J gene: TRBJ2-5; clone size: NA; D gene: TRBD2; V gene: TRBV28; CDR3 DNA: TGTGCCAGCTACAGCGGGAGGGCCCCAGAGACCCAGTACTTC; CDR3 protein: CASYSGRAPETQYF
J gene: TRBJ1-1; clone size: NA; D gene: TRBD1; V gene: TRBV28; CDR3 DNA: TGTGCCAGCAGTTTAAAGGGGGCCCTTGAAGCTTTCTTT; CDR3 protein: CASSLKGALEAFF
J gene: TRBJ2-1; clone size: NA; D gene: TRBD2; V gene: TRBV5-1; CDR3 DNA: TGCGCCAGCAGAAAGCGGGAGGCCCAAGGGAATGAGCAGTTCTTC; CDR3 protein: CASRKREAQGNEQFF
J gene: TRBJ1-1; clone size: NA; D gene: NA; V gene: TRBV19; CDR3 DNA: TGTGCCAGTACCGGCCGTGTGACACCGCAGGGGACTGAAGCTTTCTTT; CDR3 protein: CASTGRVTPQGTEAFF
J gene: TRBJ1-2; clone size: NA; D gene: NA; V gene: TRBV18; CDR3 DNA: TGTGCCAGCTCACCACTCGAGGCCGGGGGCATCTATGGCTACACCTTC; CDR3 protein: CASSPLEAGGIYGYTF
J gene: TRBJ2-1; clone size: NA; D gene: NA; V gene: TRBV2; CDR3 DNA: TGTGCCAGCACTATTTGGGATGAGCAGTTCTTC; CDR3 protein: CASTIWDEQFF
J gene: TRBJ2-7; clone size: NA; D gene: NA; V gene: TRBV9; CDR3 DNA: TGTGCCAGCTTGTTGGGCGAACCGTACGAGCAGTACTTC; CDR3 protein: CASLLGEPYEQYF
J gene: TRBJ1-1; clone size: once; D gene: TRBD1; V gene: TRBV28; CDR3 DNA: TGTGCCAGCAGTTTTCAGGGGGGCACTGAAGCTTTCTTT; CDR3 protein: CASSFQGGTEAFF
J gene: TRBJ2-7; clone size: NA; D gene: NA; V gene: TRBV2; CDR3 DNA: TGTGCCAGCAGTGAACTCATTCAGGAGTACTTC; CDR3 protein: CASSELIQEYF
J gene: TRBJ2-3; clone size: NA; D gene: TRBD2; V gene: TRBV5-4; CDR3 DNA: TGTGCCAGCAGCTTTAGGCGGGAGGGGGATACGCAGTATTTT; CDR3 protein: CASSFRREGDTQYF
J gene: TRBJ1-1; clone size: NA; D gene: TRBD1; V gene: TRBV28; CDR3 DNA: TGTGCCAGCAGTTTATATCGACAGGGGAACACTGAAGCTTTCTTT; CDR3 protein: CASSLYRQGNTEAFF
J gene: TRBJ2-5; clone size: few; D gene: TRBD1; V gene: TRBV11-2; CDR3 DNA: TGTGCCAGCAGCCCACAGGGGGACCAAGAGACCCAGTACTTC; CDR3 protein: CASSPQGDQETQYF
J gene: TRBJ1-4; clone size: NA; D gene: TRBD1; V gene: TRBV19; CDR3 DNA: TGTGCCAGTAGTATTTCAGGGGGTGAAAAACTGTTTTTT; CDR3 protein: CASSISGGEKLFF
J gene: TRBJ2-7; clone size: NA; D gene: NA; V gene: TRBV7-2; CDR3 DNA: TGTGCCAGCAGCTTGAACTACGAGCAGTACTTC; CDR3 protein: CASSLNYEQYF
J gene: TRBJ2-1; clone size: NA; D gene: NA; V gene: TRBV7-2; CDR3 DNA: TGTGCCAGCAGCTCACTACTTCCACCGGGTAATGAGCAGTTCTTC; CDR3 protein: CASSSLLPPGNEQFF